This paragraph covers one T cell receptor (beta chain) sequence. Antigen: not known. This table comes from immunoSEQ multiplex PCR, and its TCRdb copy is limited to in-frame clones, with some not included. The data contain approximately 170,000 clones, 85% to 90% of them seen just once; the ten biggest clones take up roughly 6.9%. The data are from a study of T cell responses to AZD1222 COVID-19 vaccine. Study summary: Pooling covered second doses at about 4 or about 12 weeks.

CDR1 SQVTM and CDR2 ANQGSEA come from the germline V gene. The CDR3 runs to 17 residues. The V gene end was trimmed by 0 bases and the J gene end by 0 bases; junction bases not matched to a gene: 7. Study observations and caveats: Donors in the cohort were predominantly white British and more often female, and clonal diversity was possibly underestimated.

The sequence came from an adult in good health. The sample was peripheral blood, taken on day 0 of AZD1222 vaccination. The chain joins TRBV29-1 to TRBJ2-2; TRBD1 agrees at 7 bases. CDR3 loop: CSVEDLRTGPNTGELFF. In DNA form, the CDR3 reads TGCAGCGTTGAAGATCTTAGGACAGGCCCGAACACCGGGGAGCTGTTTTTT.